Each of the 9 T cell receptor beta chains below was sequenced from the same sample in a study of a mutant IDH1 vaccine in newly diagnosed glioma. Generated by immunoSEQ multiplex PCR, the TCRdb table keeps only in-frame clones and is missing some. Of 25,000 to 35,000 clones listed, approximately 84% are singletons. No cognate antigen is known for these TCRs. Time point of the sample: week 47, end of study. Each vaccine dose was 300 ug of mutant IDH1 20-mer peptide, with topical imiquimod. The sequenced sample was PBMCs, obtained from a glioma patient whose treatment included an IDH1 peptide vaccine. These receptors all come from a man aged 25-45 years with glioma.

This sequence joins TRBV30 and TRBJ2-5, with D hard to call. The V end lost 4 bases, the J end lost 1 base, and 4 bases lay between the germline ends. Germline loops: CDR1 GTSNPN, CDR2 SVGIG (reference sequence). The CDR3 sequence is 11 residues long. The CDR3 DNA is TGTGCCTGGACACCCCAAGAGACCCAGTACTTC. The encoded protein is CAWTPQETQYF. The variable domain in full, with the rest retrieved from reference TRBV30 and TRBJ2-5, is SQTIHQWPATLVQPVGSPLSLECTVEGTSNPNLYWYRQAAGRGLQLLFYSVGIGQISSEVPQNLSASRPQDRQFILSSKKLLLSDSGFYLCAWTPQETQYFGPGTRLLVL.

The chain couples TRBV19 to TRBJ2-2; 8 bases fit TRBD2. The V segment lost 3 bases and the J segment 7 bases; nucleotides outside the gene matches: 10. The germline gives CDR1 LNHDA, CDR2 SQIVND (reference sequence). The CDR3 is 16 amino acids. This CDR3 is CASSIGGGIENGELFF. CDR3 nucleotide sequence: TGTGCCAGTAGTATCGGCGGGGGGATCGAAAACGGGGAGCTGTTTTTT.

The chain combines TRBV30 with TRBJ2-2; D is unresolved. The CDR3 is 13 amino acids. From germline, CDR1 is GTSNPN and CDR2 SVGIG (reference sequence). V lost 2 bases, J lost 7 bases, and 11 bases lay in between. CDR3 nucleotide sequence: TGTGCCTGGAGTAAAACTCCTCTCGGGGAGCTGTTTTTT. Protein: CAWSKTPLGELFF.

The rearrangement links TRBV19 to TRBJ1-2; 8 nucleotides line up with TRBD1. The length of the CDR3 is 12 residues. V shed 5 bases, J shed 11 bases, and the junction held 7 bases outside the gene matches. CDR1 is LNHDA and CDR2 is SQIVND in the germline V gene (reference sequence). The CDR3 here is CASSLAQGEYTF. DNA of the CDR3: TGTGCCAGTAGTCTCGCACAGGGGGAATACACCTTC.

This clone was seen a few times. This rearrangement joins TRBV4-1 to TRBJ1-1; TRBD1 matches at 9 bases. V lost 3 bases to trimming and J lost 4 bases; unmatched junction nucleotides: 6. The CDR3 is 15 amino acids. Germline CDR1 MGHRA, CDR2 YSYEKL. This chain's CDR3 is CASSQRTGASTEAFF. The CDR3 DNA is TGCGCCAGCAGCCAGCGGACAGGGGCGAGCACTGAAGCTTTCTTT.

The chain has TRBV4-1 and TRBJ2-7, with 9 nucleotides matching TRBD1. The germline V gene has CDR1 MGHRA and CDR2 YSYEKL. The CDR3 runs to 15 residues. Germline trimming cut 3 bases from V and 2 bases from J; bases unmatched to any gene: 5. The CDR3 loop reads CASSHGQGMAYEQYF. CDR3 sequence (DNA): TGCGCCAGCAGCCACGGACAGGGGATGGCCTACGAGCAGTACTTC.

The chain has TRBV25-1 and TRBJ2-5; TRBD2 is a possible D gene (5 bases). The CDR3 loop spans 16 amino acids. Germline V gene lookup returns CDR1 MGHDK and CDR2 SYGVNS. V was pared by 2 bases and J by 1 base, with 14 bases between. The DNA of the CDR3 is TGTGCCAGCAGTGAACCCTCGGGATCAGCCCAAGAGACCCAGTACTTC. Encoded protein: CASSEPSGSAQETQYF.

V and J are TRBV7-3 and TRBJ2-6; D is unclear. Deletions cut 4 bases from V and 0 bases from J, with 10 bases between. The germline CDR1 and CDR2 sequences are SGHTA and FQGTGA. This CDR3 spans 16 amino acids. The CDR3 here is CASSSQGFSGANVLTF. The CDR3 DNA sequence: TGTGCCAGCAGCTCTCAAGGCTTCTCTGGGGCCAACGTCCTGACTTTC.

The V call is TRBV6-5, the J call TRBJ1-2, with TRBD1 matching over 10 bases. Germline CDR1 reads MNHEY; CDR2 reads SVGAGI. CDR3 size: 14 residues. The V and J ends lost 8 bases and 8 bases, in that order; junction bases with no gene match: 11. This CDR3 is CASSTMTGGEGYTF. CDR3 in DNA: TGTGCCAGCTCAACGATGACAGGGGGCGAAGGCTACACCTTC.